This T cell receptor beta chain was recorded in a study of shared clonotypes between healthy human individuals. Study as a whole: Per donor, CD8 memory used one plate, CD8 naive used two, CD4 memory used three and CD4 naive used three. Study outcomes and limitations: Rarefaction exposed incomplete sorted-subset sequencing despite large depth. Between a few donors, naive CD4 clonotypes were shared at a level of about 5%.

With respect to this clone: Its antigen is still unknown.

The germline gives CDR1 MNHNY, CDR2 SVGAGI (reference sequence). V lost 5 bases to trimming and J lost 5 bases; unmatched junction nucleotides: 12. The CDR3 has 16 amino acids. Generated by immunoSEQ multiplex PCR, the TCRdb table keeps only in-frame clones and is missing some. The sample lists 2 million to 3 million clones, 93% occurring once. This clonotype originated in a man aged 18 to 30 in good health. Some clones in this sample may be carry-over from other donors' samples. This rearrangement joins TRBV6-6 to TRBJ2-3, with TRBD2 identical over 8 bases. What was sequenced was naive CD4+ T cells from PBMCs. The subset denotes: CD45RA+ positively selected. The CDR3 DNA reads TGTGCCAGCAGTCCCTTCGGAGCGGGAGTAGTAGATACGCAGTATTTT. Translated, it gives CASSPFGAGVVDTQYF.